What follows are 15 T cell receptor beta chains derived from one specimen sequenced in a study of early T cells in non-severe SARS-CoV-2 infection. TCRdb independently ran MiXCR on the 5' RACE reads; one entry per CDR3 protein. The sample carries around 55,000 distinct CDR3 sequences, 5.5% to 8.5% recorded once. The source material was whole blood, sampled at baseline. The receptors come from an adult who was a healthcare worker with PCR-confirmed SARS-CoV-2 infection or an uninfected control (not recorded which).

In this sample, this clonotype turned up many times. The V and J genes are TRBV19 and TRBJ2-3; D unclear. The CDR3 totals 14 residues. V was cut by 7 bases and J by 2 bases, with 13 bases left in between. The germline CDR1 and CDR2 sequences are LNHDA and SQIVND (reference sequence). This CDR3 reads CASTRWQLTDTQYF. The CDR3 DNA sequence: TGTGCCAGTACCCGCTGGCAGCTCACAGATACGCAGTATTTT.

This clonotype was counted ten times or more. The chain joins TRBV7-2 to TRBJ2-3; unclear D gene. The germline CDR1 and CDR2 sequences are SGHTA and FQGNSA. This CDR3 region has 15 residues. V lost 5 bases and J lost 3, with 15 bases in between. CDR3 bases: TGTGCCAGCAGCCCCGGAAGGTTTGCGACAGATACGCAGTATTTT. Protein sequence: CASSPGRFATDTQYF.

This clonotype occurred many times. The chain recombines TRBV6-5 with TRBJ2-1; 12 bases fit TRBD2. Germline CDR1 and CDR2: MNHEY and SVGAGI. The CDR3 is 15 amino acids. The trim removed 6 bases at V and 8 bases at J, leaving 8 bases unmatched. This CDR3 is CASRAGTSGWDEQFF. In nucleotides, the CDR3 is TGTGCCAGCAGGGCCGGGACTAGCGGGTGGGATGAGCAGTTCTTC.

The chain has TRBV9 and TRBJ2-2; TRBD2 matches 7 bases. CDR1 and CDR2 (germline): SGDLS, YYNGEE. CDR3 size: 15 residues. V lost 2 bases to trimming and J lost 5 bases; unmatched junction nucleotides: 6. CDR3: CASSVGGGPTGELFF. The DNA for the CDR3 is TGTGCCAGCAGCGTTGGGGGAGGGCCAACCGGGGAGCTGTTTTTT.

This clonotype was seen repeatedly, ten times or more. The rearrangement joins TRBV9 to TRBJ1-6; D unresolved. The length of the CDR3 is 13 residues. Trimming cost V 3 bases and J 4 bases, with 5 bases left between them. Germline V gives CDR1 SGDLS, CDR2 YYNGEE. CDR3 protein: CASSEGYNSPLHF. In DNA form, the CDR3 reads TGTGCCAGCAGCGAAGGGTATAATTCACCCCTCCACTTT.

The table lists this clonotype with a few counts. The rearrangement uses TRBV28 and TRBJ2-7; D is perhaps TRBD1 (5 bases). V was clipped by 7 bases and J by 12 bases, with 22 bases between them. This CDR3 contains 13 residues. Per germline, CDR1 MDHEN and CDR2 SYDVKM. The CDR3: CASTGPRLKGSYF. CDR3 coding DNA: TGTGCCAGCACCGGTCCCAGGTTAAAGGGGTCGTACTTC.

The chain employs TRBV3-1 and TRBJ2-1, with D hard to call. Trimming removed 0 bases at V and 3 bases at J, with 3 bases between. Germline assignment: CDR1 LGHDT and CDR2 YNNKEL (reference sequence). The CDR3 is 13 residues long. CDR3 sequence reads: CASSQDRYNEQFF. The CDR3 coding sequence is TGTGCCAGCAGCCAAGATCGCTACAATGAGCAGTTCTTC.

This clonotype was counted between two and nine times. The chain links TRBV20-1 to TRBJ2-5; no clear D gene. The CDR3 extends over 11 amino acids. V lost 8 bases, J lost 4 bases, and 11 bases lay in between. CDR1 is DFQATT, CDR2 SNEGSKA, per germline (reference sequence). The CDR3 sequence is CSRGHLETQYF. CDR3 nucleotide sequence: TGCAGTCGCGGCCACCTAGAGACCCAGTACTTC.

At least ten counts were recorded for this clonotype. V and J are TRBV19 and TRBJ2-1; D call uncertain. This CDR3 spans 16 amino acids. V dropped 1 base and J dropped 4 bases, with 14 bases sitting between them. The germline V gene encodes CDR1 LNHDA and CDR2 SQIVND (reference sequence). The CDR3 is CASSIVPSGVYNEQFF. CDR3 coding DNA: TGTGCCAGTAGTATAGTTCCGAGTGGGGTTTACAATGAGCAGTTCTTC.

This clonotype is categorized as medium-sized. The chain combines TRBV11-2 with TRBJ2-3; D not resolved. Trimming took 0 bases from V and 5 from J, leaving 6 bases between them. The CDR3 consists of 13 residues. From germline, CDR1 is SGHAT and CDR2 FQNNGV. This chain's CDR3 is CASSLDLGDTQYF. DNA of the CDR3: TGTGCCAGCAGCTTAGATCTGGGAGATACGCAGTATTTT.

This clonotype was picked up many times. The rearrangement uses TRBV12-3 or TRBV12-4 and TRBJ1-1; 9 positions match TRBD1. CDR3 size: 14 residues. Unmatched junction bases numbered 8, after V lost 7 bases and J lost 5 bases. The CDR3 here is CASTSGQGRTEAFF. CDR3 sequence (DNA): TGTGCCAGCACCTCAGGACAGGGGAGGACTGAAGCTTTCTTT.

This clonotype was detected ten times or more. The CDR3 sequence is CASSPGDGQEFYEQYF. CDR3 nucleotide sequence: TGTGCCAGCAGCCCGGGGGACGGACAGGAATTCTACGAGCAGTACTTC. The chain joins TRBV12-3 or TRBV12-4 to TRBJ2-7, with a weak D call TRBD1 (7 bases). Trimming took off 6 bases at V and 3 bases at J, with 21 bases between the two ends. The CDR3 covers 16 residues.

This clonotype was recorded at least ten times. The chain's CDR3 is CATSSEPVGTDTQYF. As DNA, the CDR3 is TGTGCCACGTCTTCGGAGCCTGTAGGTACAGATACGCAGTATTTT. The J gene is TRBJ2-3, the V gene TRBV15; unclear D gene. CDR3 size: 15 residues. In germline, CDR1 is LNHNV, CDR2 YYDKDF (reference sequence). V was shortened by 9 bases and J by 3 bases, with 19 bases between the two germline ends.

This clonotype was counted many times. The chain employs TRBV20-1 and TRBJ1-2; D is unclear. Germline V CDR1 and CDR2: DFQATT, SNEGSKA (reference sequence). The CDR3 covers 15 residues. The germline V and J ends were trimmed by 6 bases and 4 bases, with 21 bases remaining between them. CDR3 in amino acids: CSAEGNRAALYGYTF. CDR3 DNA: TGCAGTGCCGAAGGGAACAGAGCGGCCCTCTATGGCTACACCTTC.

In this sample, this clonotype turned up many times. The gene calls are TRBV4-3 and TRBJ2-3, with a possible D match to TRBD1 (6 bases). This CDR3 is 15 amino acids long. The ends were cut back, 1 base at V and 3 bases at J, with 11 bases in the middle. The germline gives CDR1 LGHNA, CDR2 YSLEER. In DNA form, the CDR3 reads TGCGCCAGCAGCCAAGGGACAGTTATGACAGATACGCAGTATTTT. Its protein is CASSQGTVMTDTQYF.